This T cell receptor (beta chain) was sequenced for a study of blood T cell repertoires in COVID-19. Study-wide context: From T cells, B-cell-depleted T cells, or PBMCs came the material, which was cDNA or gDNA.

The age range of participants was about 18 to 95 years, with residence in about 25 US areas. The CDR3 loop spans 14 amino acids. Trimming left V 1 base short and J 3 bases short, with 9 bases between. Per the germline V gene, CDR1 is SEHNR and CDR2 is FQNEAQ (reference sequence). Source study methods: Nucleated cell number was recorded as an estimate derived from reference gene primer amplification. Libraries were prepared by immunoSEQ multiplex PCR; TCRdb keeps only in-frame clonotypes and omits some of them. V and J calls and clone size come straight from that table; D and trimming were deduced from the DNA. The sample consists of about 350,000 clones, more than 70% of them appearing once.

The sequencing sample was made of PBMCs or T cells enriched from blood (not recorded which). This sequence joins TRBV7-9 and TRBJ2-5, with unresolved D. This sequence was found in a woman under 40 who had been exposed to COVID-19. The CDR3 nucleotides read TGTGCCAGCAGCTTAGGACAACCCAAAGAGACCCAGTACTTC. It is translated as CASSLGQPKETQYF.